This entry lists 21 T cell receptor beta chains sequenced from one sample in a study of graft-versus-host responses after intestinal transplantation. Antigen specificity for these receptors is unknown. The method was immunoSEQ multiplex PCR; TCRdb's version includes in-frame clones alone and lacks a portion of them. The sample yields tens of thousands of clones, approximately 92% seen once. This specimen was unstimulated CD8+ T cells sorted from spleen or lymph node cells, taken before transplant. The receptors come from a human donor who was the organ donor for an intestinal transplant.

This sequence joins TRBV7-9 and TRBJ2-4; maybe TRBD1 (6 bases). Germline V gene data show CDR1 as SEHNR and CDR2 as FQNEAQ (reference sequence). This CDR3 has 16 amino acids. The ends were cut back, 1 base at V and 4 bases at J, with 14 bases in the middle. Here the CDR3 DNA reads TGTGCCAGCAGCTTAGGGGTGGGGCAGGGGAAAAACATTCAGTACTTC. This codes for CASSLGVGQGKNIQYF.

The gene calls are TRBV2 and TRBJ1-1; D gene ambiguous. Germline V gene lookup returns CDR1 SNHLY and CDR2 FYNNEI. The CDR3 loop spans 15 amino acids. With 1 base removed from V and 1 base from J, the gap between germline ends came to 10 bases. CDR3 protein: CASSEVEGANTEAFF. The DNA for the CDR3 is TGTGCCAGCAGTGAAGTGGAGGGAGCGAACACTGAAGCTTTCTTT.

V usage is TRBV5-6 and J usage is TRBJ2-5, with a tentative D call TRBD1 (5 bases). The CDR3 loop spans 14 amino acids. Looked up from germline, CDR1 is SGHDT and CDR2 is YYEEEE. Trimming removed 0 bases at V and 3 bases at J, with 9 bases between. The CDR3 nucleotides are TGTGCCAGCAGCTTGGCAGGGATAGAAGAGACCCAGTACTTC. Translation: CASSLAGIEETQYF.

This chain connects TRBV7-9 to TRBJ2-7; the D gene is possibly TRBD2 (6 bases). The CDR3 consists of 12 residues. The germline V and J ends were trimmed by 5 bases and 6 bases, with 11 bases remaining between them. CDR1 and CDR2 (germline): SEHNR, FQNEAQ (reference sequence). Here the CDR3 reads CASSRWGVEQYF. CDR3 nucleotide sequence: TGTGCCAGCAGCCGTTGGGGGGTCGAGCAGTACTTC. The whole variable domain, remainder taken from reference TRBV7-9 and TRBJ2-7, is DTGVSQNPRHKITKRGQNVTFRCDPISEHNRLYWYRQTLGQGPEFLTYFQNEAQLEKSRLLSDRFSAERPKGSFSTLEIQRTEQGDSAMYLCASSRWGVEQYFGPGTRLTVT.

CDR3 loop: CSIRGGRANTGELFF. The CDR3 DNA follows: TGCAGCATCCGAGGAGGTCGGGCGAACACCGGGGAGCTGTTTTTT. The rearrangement uses TRBV29-1 and TRBJ2-2, with TRBD2 as a possible D gene (5 bases). This CDR3 comprises 15 residues. V lost 8 bases to trimming and J lost 0 bases, with 16 bases between them. CDR1 and CDR2 (germline): SQVTM, ANQGSEA.

CDR3 DNA sequence: TGTGCCAGCAGCGGCCAGGGGCCCTACGAGCAGTACTTC. Protein sequence: CASSGQGPYEQYF. The chain carries TRBV5-6 and TRBJ2-7; a weak D match, TRBD1 (6 bases). The V gene's germline CDR1 is SGHDT and CDR2 YYEEEE. The CDR3 sequence is 13 residues long. Trimming cost V 4 bases and J 2 bases, with 10 bases left between them.

The chain is built from TRBV13 and TRBJ2-3; D not resolved. The CDR3 loop spans 16 amino acids. CDR1 and CDR2 from the germline V gene are PRHDT and FYEKMQ (reference sequence). Trimming took off 7 bases at V and 0 bases at J, with 17 bases between the two ends. CDR3 in amino acids: CASTRVEYSSTDTQYF. The CDR3 DNA reads as TGTGCCAGCACCCGTGTGGAGTATTCTAGCACAGATACGCAGTATTTT.

The chain uses TRBV4-1 and TRBJ1-3; D might be TRBD1 (6 bases). The CDR3 extends over 17 amino acids. Germline CDR1 is MGHRA and CDR2 is YSYEKL. Trimming pared 1 base from V and 0 bases from J, leaving 13 bases between. Here the CDR3 reads CASSQVGALSSGNTIYF. The DNA of the CDR3 is TGCGCCAGCAGCCAAGTGGGGGCACTTAGCTCTGGAAACACCATATATTTT.

V is TRBV6-1 and J is TRBJ2-7; unclear D gene. This CDR3 comprises 16 residues. Trimming cost V 2 bases and J 2 bases, with 16 bases left between them. Germline V gene lookup returns CDR1 MNHNS and CDR2 SASEGT. CDR3 in DNA: TGTGCCAGCAGTGAAAGATTGGCCCCCCCACCCTACGAGCAGTACTTC. Its translation: CASSERLAPPPYEQYF.

The rearrangement links TRBV1 to TRBJ2-5; no DNA check was done on the table's D call, TRBD1. TRBV1 is deemed a pseudogene. CDR3 length equals 17 residues. CDR3 bases: TGCACCAGCAGCCAAGATAGAGGGGGACCCCCCATGGAGACCCAGTACTTC. It yields the protein CTSSQDRGGPPMETQYF.

CDR3 bases: TGCGCCAGCAGCCAGGGAGGATTATACGAGCAGTACTTC. Its translation is CASSQGGLYEQYF. J is TRBJ2-7 and V is TRBV4-1; the D gene is possibly TRBD2 (6 bases). The V end was cut by 3 bases, the J end by 4 bases, with 10 bases between. The CDR3 covers 13 residues. Germline values: CDR1 MGHRA, CDR2 YSYEKL.

The chain uses TRBV5-6 and TRBJ2-5, with D maybe TRBD2 (6 bases). The tail of the sequence fits TRBJ2-7 better, so the J call may be wrong. The CDR3 is 14 residues long. Per the germline V gene, CDR1 is SGHDT and CDR2 is YYEEEE. The CDR3 reads CASSLTVRDYEQYF. CDR3 nucleotide sequence: TGTGCCAGCAGCTTGACGGTGCGGGACTACGAGCAGTACTTC.

The J gene is TRBJ2-7, the V gene TRBV7-9; unclear D gene. V gave up 3 bases and J gave up 2 bases, with 5 bases separating them. Germline lookup yields CDR1 SEHNR and CDR2 FQNEAQ (reference sequence). This CDR3 region has 12 residues. CDR3 DNA: TGTGCCAGCAGCTTTGCGGCCTACGAGCAGTACTTC. Its translation: CASSFAAYEQYF.

A note on this clone: The junction shows a germline mismatch at one end, possibly a read error. The chain joins TRBV7-9 to TRBJ1-2; 7 bases are a match to TRBD1. The germline CDR1 and CDR2 sequences are SEHNR and FQNEAQ (reference sequence). The CDR3 is 12 residues long. This CDR3 reads CASSSGTATAAF. Written as DNA, the CDR3 is TGTGCCAGCAGCTCCGGGACAGCTACGGCGGCCTTC.

The V gene is TRBV4-2, the J gene TRBJ1-1; 7 bases line up with TRBD1. Germline CDR1 LGHNA, CDR2 YNFKEQ. The CDR3 runs 17 residues. V gave up 0 bases and J gave up 1 base; unmatched junction bases: 8. The CDR3 sequence: CASSQEGGSRPNTEAFF. The CDR3, as DNA: TGTGCCAGCAGCCAAGAAGGGGGCAGTCGCCCGAACACTGAAGCTTTCTTT.

The chain recombines TRBV4-1 with TRBJ2-1; perhaps TRBD2 as D (7 bases). In germline, CDR1 is MGHRA, CDR2 YSYEKL. This CDR3 spans 16 amino acids. V lost 4 bases and J lost 8, with 21 bases in between. For the CDR3, the DNA is TGCGCCAGCAGCCCCAGAGGGGGGGGCCGCGGGCATGAGCAGTTCTTC. Amino acid sequence: CASSPRGGGRGHEQFF.

The chain couples TRBV19 to TRBJ2-5; TRBD2 matches at 7 bases. V was clipped by 5 bases and J by 10 bases; unmatched bases: 10. Germline values: CDR1 LNHDA, CDR2 SQIVND (reference sequence). The CDR3 spans 13 residues. CDR3 sequence: CASSAGTTTGQYF. The CDR3 DNA reads TGTGCCAGTAGTGCCGGGACTACCACGGGCCAGTACTTC.

The gene calls are TRBV6-5 and TRBJ2-3, with 11 bases matching TRBD2. CDR3 length: 15 amino acids. Germline V gives CDR1 MNHEY, CDR2 SVGAGI. J was trimmed by 3 bases and V by 2 bases; bases with no gene match: 1. CDR3 nucleotides: TGTGCCAGCAGTTACGGGACTAGCGGTACAGATACGCAGTATTTT. It encodes CASSYGTSGTDTQYF.

This clone has a handful of counts. The chain recombines TRBV6-5 with TRBJ1-2; 9 bases agree with TRBD1. V shed 1 base and J 8 bases; nucleotides not matched to a gene: 8. The CDR3 has 15 amino acids. CDR1 MNHEY and CDR2 SVGAGI come from the germline V gene. The CDR3, as DNA: TGTGCCAGCAGTTACTTTACAGGGGGCCGTGGGGGCTACACCTTC. Protein sequence: CASSYFTGGRGGYTF.

J is TRBJ2-3 and V is TRBV29-1; D possibly corresponds to TRBD2 (6 bases). With 4 bases removed from V and 5 bases from J, the gap between germline ends came to 19 bases. This CDR3 region has 15 residues. Germline loops: CDR1 SQVTM, CDR2 ANQGSEA. The CDR3 here is CSVVGGPRIEDTQYF. The CDR3 DNA sequence: TGCAGCGTTGTGGGGGGACCTCGAATTGAAGATACGCAGTATTTT.

About this clone itself: This CDR3 is also generated by other DNA sequences in the sample. The chain uses TRBV9 and TRBJ2-7; no definite D call. CDR3 length: 13 amino acids. CDR1 is SGDLS and CDR2 is YYNGEE in the germline V gene. V was cut by 0 bases and J by 1 base, with 5 bases left in between. The CDR3 bases are TGTGCCAGCAGCGTAGGTCCTTCCTACGAGCAGTACTTC. Its protein is CASSVGPSYEQYF.